The next 6 T cell receptor beta chains were all read from a single sample in a study of control samples from healthy donors and cancer patients. Produced via immunoSEQ multiplex PCR; TCRdb's table is partial and in-frame only. Among some 140,000 clones listed, just under 95% were seen once. Material for sequencing was blood. All receptors derive from a man under 40 in good health.

The J gene is TRBJ2-1, the V gene TRBV27; D unclear. The CDR3 runs 17 residues. V gave up 5 bases and J gave up 8 bases, with 25 bases separating them. Germline lookup yields CDR1 MNHEY and CDR2 SMNVEV (reference sequence). CDR3 protein: CASSPSLGGRVSHEQFF. CDR3 bases: TGTGCCAGCAGTCCCTCCTTGGGTGGTCGGGTTTCTCATGAGCAGTTCTTC.

This chain uses TRBV6-1 with TRBJ2-3; D call uncertain. The germline CDR1 and CDR2 sequences are MNHNS and SASEGT. CDR3 size: 11 residues. Trimming left V 0 bases short and J 7 bases short, with 2 bases between. CDR3 DNA sequence: TGTGCCAGCAGTGAAGCGAATACGCAGTATTTT. Protein sequence: CASSEANTQYF.

The chain uses TRBV28 and TRBJ2-5; 11 bases are shared with TRBD1. J lost 9 bases, V lost 2 bases, and 5 bases had no gene match. The CDR3 loop spans 14 amino acids. CDR1 and CDR2 from the germline V gene are MDHEN and SYDVKM. The CDR3, as DNA: TGTGCCAGCAGTTTAAGGGGACAGGGGGTAGCCCAGTACTTC. Amino acids: CASSLRGQGVAQYF.

This sequence joins TRBV10-3 and TRBJ2-1; no clear D gene. Germline CDR1 reads ENHRY; CDR2 reads SYGVKD. The CDR3 spans 14 residues. Trimming took off 2 bases at V and 5 bases at J, with 10 bases between the two ends. CDR3 nucleotides: TGTGCCATCAGTGAGAGGGCCACGAACAATGAGCAGTTCTTC. Translating it yields CAISERATNNEQFF.

The rearrangement uses TRBV28 and TRBJ1-5; D perhaps matches TRBD1 (6 bases). There are 16 residues in the CDR3. Germline values: CDR1 MDHEN, CDR2 SYDVKM. V lost 9 bases, J lost 0 bases, and 18 bases lay in between. CDR3 bases: TGTGCCAGTCGGGGACAAGCGATATATAGCAATCAGCCCCAGCATTTT. Translation: CASRGQAIYSNQPQHF.

This sequence joins TRBV19 and TRBJ1-5, with no clear D. Germline V CDR1 and CDR2: LNHDA, SQIVND (reference sequence). The V end lost 7 bases, the J end lost 3 bases, and 13 bases lay between the germline ends. The CDR3 has 14 residues. Here the CDR3 reads CASTTGQLNQPQHF. CDR3 nucleotides: TGTGCCAGTACCACTGGTCAGCTCAATCAGCCCCAGCATTTT.